The next 12 T cell receptor beta chains were all read from a single sample in a study of blood T cell repertoires in COVID-19. This table comes from immunoSEQ multiplex PCR, and its TCRdb copy is limited to in-frame clones, with some not included. The table lists under 450,000 clones, 89% of them singletons. The sample consisted of peripheral blood. The receptor set was obtained from a woman in her thirties or forties with COVID-19, enrolled during active disease.

This clone was seen once. This chain joins TRBV28 and TRBJ1-2; D is possibly TRBD1 (5 bases). V was cut by 8 bases and J by 0 bases, with 16 bases left in between. Germline loops: CDR1 MDHEN, CDR2 SYDVKM. This CDR3 spans 15 amino acids. CDR3 nucleotides: TGTGCCAGCGGGCTTTGGGAGGGGACTAACTATGGCTACACCTTC. Residues: CASGLWEGTNYGYTF.

The CDR3 bases are TGCGCCAGCAGCTTGGATGGGACAGCATACAACAATGAGCAGTTCTTC. This encodes CASSLDGTAYNNEQFF. The chain carries TRBV5-1 and TRBJ2-1; 7 bases are a match to TRBD1. In germline, CDR1 is SGHRS, CDR2 YFSETQ. J gave up 5 bases and V 0 bases, and 8 bases lay outside the gene matches. The CDR3 loop spans 16 amino acids.

This clone was seen more than once but under ten times. The chain joins TRBV6-6 to TRBJ2-7; D possibly corresponds to TRBD2 (6 bases). CDR3 length equals 14 residues. Germline CDR1 reads MNHNY; CDR2 reads SVGAGI (reference sequence). The V end was cut by 1 base, the J end by 3 bases, with 10 bases between. The CDR3 here is CASSYYGSDYEQYF. DNA of the CDR3: TGTGCCAGCAGTTACTACGGGAGCGACTACGAGCAGTACTTC.

The J gene is TRBJ1-2, the V gene TRBV19, with no clear D. Germline V lookup: CDR1 LNHDA, CDR2 SQIVND (reference sequence). This CDR3 has 13 residues. V was shortened by 3 bases and J by 2 bases, with 7 bases between the two germline ends. The CDR3 sequence is CASSIALNYGYTF. As DNA, the CDR3 is TGTGCCAGTAGTATCGCACTGAACTATGGCTACACCTTC.

The sample holds one count of this clone. The rearrangement uses TRBV6-4 and TRBJ2-7, with 9 bases that match TRBD1. Looked up from germline, CDR1 is MRHNA and CDR2 is SNTAGT. V was clipped by 4 bases and J by 1 base; unmatched bases: 5. This CDR3 comprises 15 residues. The CDR3 DNA is TGTGCCAGCAGTGTGGAAGGGACAGGGTCCTACGAGCAGTACTTC. As protein: CASSVEGTGSYEQYF.

V and J are TRBV30 and TRBJ1-1; D not certain. The germline V gene has CDR1 GTSNPN and CDR2 SVGIG (reference sequence). V shed 3 bases and J shed 6 bases, with 8 bases lying between them. The CDR3 loop spans 11 amino acids. CDR3 sequence reads: CAWSREPEAFF. The CDR3 DNA reads as TGTGCCTGGAGCCGGGAGCCTGAAGCTTTCTTT.

With regard to this clone: Other DNA sequences from this sample encode an identical CDR3 as well. This chain connects TRBV20-1 to TRBJ1-1; no reliable D call. The length of the CDR3 is 13 residues. Per the germline V gene, CDR1 is DFQATT and CDR2 is SNEGSKA (reference sequence). With 3 bases removed from V and 1 base from J, the gap between germline ends came to 9 bases. The CDR3 region has the DNA TGCAGTGCTAGTAGAACAGCGAACACTGAAGCTTTCTTT. Its translation: CSASRTANTEAFF.

V gene TRBV15 combines with J gene TRBJ1-4, with TRBD1 matching 7 bases. V was clipped by 3 bases and J by 4 bases; unmatched bases: 2. The CDR3 is 14 amino acids. From germline, CDR1 is LNHNV and CDR2 YYDKDF (reference sequence). The CDR3 spells CATSRGQSNEKLFF. CDR3 coding DNA: TGTGCCACCAGCAGGGGACAGAGTAATGAAAAACTGTTTTTT.

The V call is TRBV27, the J call TRBJ1-5; D might be TRBD1 (5 bases). CDR1 MNHEY and CDR2 SMNVEV come from the germline V gene (reference sequence). Trimming took 6 bases from V and 2 from J, leaving 11 bases between them. This CDR3 comprises 14 residues. The CDR3, as DNA: TGTGCCAGCAGAAGCAGGGTAGGCAATCAGCCCCAGCATTTT. This codes for CASRSRVGNQPQHF.

The chain couples TRBV5-1 to TRBJ2-3; tentative D call: TRBD1 (5 bases). Per germline, CDR1 SGHRS and CDR2 YFSETQ. The CDR3 is 17 amino acids. The V end was cut by 0 bases, the J end by 5 bases, with 19 bases between. The CDR3 reads CASSLGRGSLTGDTQYF. CDR3 nucleotides: TGCGCCAGCAGCTTGGGTAGGGGCAGTCTTACCGGAGATACGCAGTATTTT.

The chain combines TRBV7-2 with TRBJ2-7; D might be TRBD1 (6 bases). The CDR3 extends over 14 amino acids. V lost 5 bases, J lost 2 bases, and 13 bases lay in between. Germline assignment: CDR1 SGHTA and CDR2 FQGNSA. DNA for the CDR3: TGTGCCAGCAGCGTGGGGGCGGCTACCTACGAGCAGTACTTC. The encoded protein is CASSVGAATYEQYF.

The J gene is TRBJ1-2, the V gene TRBV5-1; 7 bases line up with TRBD1. CDR1 is SGHRS, CDR2 YFSETQ, per germline. CDR3 length: 16 amino acids. J gave up 6 bases and V 2 bases, and 13 bases lay outside the gene matches. The chain's CDR3 is CASSFRDARQGDGYTF. DNA of the CDR3: TGCGCCAGCAGCTTCCGGGACGCTAGACAGGGAGATGGCTACACCTTC.